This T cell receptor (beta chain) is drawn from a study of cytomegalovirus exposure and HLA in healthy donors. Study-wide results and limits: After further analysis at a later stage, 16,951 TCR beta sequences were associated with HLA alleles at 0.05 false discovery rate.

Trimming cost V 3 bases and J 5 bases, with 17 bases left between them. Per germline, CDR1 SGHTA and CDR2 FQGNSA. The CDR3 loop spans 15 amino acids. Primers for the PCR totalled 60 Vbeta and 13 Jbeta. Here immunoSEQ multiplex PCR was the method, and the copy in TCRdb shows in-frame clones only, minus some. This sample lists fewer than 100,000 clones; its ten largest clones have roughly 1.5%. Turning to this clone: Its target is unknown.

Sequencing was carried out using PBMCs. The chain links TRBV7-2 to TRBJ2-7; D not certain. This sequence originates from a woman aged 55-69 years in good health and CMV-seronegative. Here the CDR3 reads CASSFVEPAFHEQYF. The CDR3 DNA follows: TGTGCCAGCAGCTTTGTCGAACCTGCGTTCCACGAGCAGTACTTC.